These 24 T cell receptor beta chains came from one sample sequenced in a study of blood T cell repertoires in COVID-19. Assay: immunoSEQ multiplex PCR; the TCRdb copy retains only in-frame clones and omits some. The data hold 75,000 to 100,000 clones, with 80% to 90% observed a single time. Material for sequencing was peripheral blood. The receptor set was obtained from a woman older than 75 with acute or convalescent COVID-19.

The V and J genes are TRBV7-9 and TRBJ1-2; D unresolved. Trimming left V 0 bases short and J 4 bases short, with 12 bases between. Germline V gene data show CDR1 as SEHNR and CDR2 as FQNEAQ (reference sequence). This CDR3 contains 15 residues. This CDR3 reads CASSLASGQVYGYTF. For the CDR3, the DNA is TGTGCCAGCAGCTTAGCAAGCGGGCAGGTCTATGGCTACACCTTC.

This chain joins TRBV5-8 and TRBJ2-5, with 15 bases matching TRBD2. Germline CDR1 and CDR2: SGHTS and YDEGEE. Trimming removed 0 bases from V and 4 bases from J; junction bases left unmatched: 4. The CDR3 covers 17 residues. The CDR3 here is CASSLGTSGGAGETQYF. CDR3 in DNA: TGTGCCAGCAGCTTGGGGACTAGCGGGGGGGCCGGAGAGACCCAGTACTTC.

This chain connects TRBV6-5 to TRBJ2-4, with D perhaps matching TRBD1 (6 bases). The germline V and J ends were trimmed by 0 bases and 6 bases, with 9 bases remaining between them. The CDR3 is made up of 14 amino acids. Germline values: CDR1 MNHEY, CDR2 SVGAGI. CDR3 nucleotides: TGTGCCAGCAGTTACTCGAAACAGGGAAACATTCAGTACTTC. Translation: CASSYSKQGNIQYF.

V and J are TRBV5-6 and TRBJ2-6, with D possibly matching TRBD1 (5 bases). Trimming left V 3 bases short and J 0 bases short, with 13 bases between. The CDR3 totals 17 residues. CDR1 and CDR2 (germline): SGHDT, YYEEEE. CDR3 coding DNA: TGTGCCAGCAGCTCGCTGACAGACCACTCTGGGGCCAACGTCCTGACTTTC. Translation: CASSSLTDHSGANVLTF.

This clone has just a few counts. The chain combines TRBV23-1 with TRBJ1-2; maybe TRBD1 (5 bases). TRBV23-1 is identified as an open reading frame with a role that is uncertain. The CDR3 loop spans 14 amino acids. The V end lost 8 bases, the J end lost 8 bases, and 21 bases lay between the germline ends. The CDR3 DNA follows: TGCGCCAGCTTTCGGCGGGGACGGCTTTTAGGCTACACCTTC. Translating it yields CASFRRGRLLGYTF.

CDR3 DNA: TGTGCCAGCAGCGGGCGGGCTAGCGGGGGGGAGTTCTTC. It encodes CASSGRASGGEFF. The chain carries TRBV7-2 and TRBJ2-1, with TRBD2 matching 12 bases. CDR3 length: 13 residues. The ends lost 5 bases at V and 14 bases at J; junction bases unmatched: 7. The germline gives CDR1 SGHTA, CDR2 FQGNSA.

This chain uses TRBV7-8 with TRBJ2-7, with 13 bases fitting TRBD2. This CDR3 has 14 amino acids. Germline V lookup: CDR1 SGHVS, CDR2 FQNEAQ. V was pared by 4 bases and J by 7 bases, with 4 bases of the junction left unmatched. DNA for the CDR3: TGTGCCAGCAGCTCCGGACTAGCGGGAGTTGAGCAGTACTTC. It encodes CASSSGLAGVEQYF.

The chain has TRBV5-8 and TRBJ2-7; 8 bases are a match to TRBD1. CDR3 length: 14 amino acids. V gave up 9 bases and J gave up 1 base; unmatched junction bases: 9. Germline CDR1 reads SGHTS; CDR2 reads YDEGEE. The CDR3 here is CAIRDRTASYEQYF. The CDR3 DNA follows: TGTGCCATTAGGGACAGGACGGCGTCCTACGAGCAGTACTTC.

The CDR3 sequence is CASSQDRRVGNTGELFF. The CDR3 DNA reads TGTGCCAGCAGCCAAGATAGGAGGGTTGGGAACACCGGGGAGCTGTTTTTT. V gene TRBV4-2 combines with J gene TRBJ2-2; TRBD2 is a possible D gene (6 bases). Germline values: CDR1 LGHNA, CDR2 YNFKEQ. V shed 0 bases and J shed 1 base, with 12 bases lying between them. The CDR3 runs to 17 residues.

The V and J genes are TRBV28 and TRBJ2-7; 9 bases fit TRBD1. With 2 bases clipped from V and 2 bases from J, the junction kept 1 base outside the gene matches. This CDR3 has 14 amino acids. CDR1 is MDHEN, CDR2 SYDVKM, per germline. The CDR3 loop is CASSLGQGPYEQYF. Here the CDR3 DNA reads TGTGCCAGCAGTTTAGGACAGGGGCCCTACGAGCAGTACTTC.

This sequence joins TRBV18 and TRBJ1-2; tentative D call: TRBD1 (5 bases). The V gene lost 4 bases and the J gene lost 2 bases, with 11 bases spanning the gap. The germline V gene has CDR1 KGHSH and CDR2 LQKENI. CDR3 length: 14 amino acids. CDR3 sequence: CASSREDKNYGYTF. In nucleotides, the CDR3 is TGTGCCAGCTCACGGGAGGACAAAAACTATGGCTACACCTTC.

This rearrangement joins TRBV5-4 to TRBJ2-3; 10 nucleotides line up with TRBD2. Per germline, CDR1 SGHNT and CDR2 YYREEE (reference sequence). The ends lost 1 base at V and 5 bases at J; junction bases unmatched: 7. This CDR3 is 16 amino acids long. CDR3 DNA: TGTGCCAGCAGCTTGCGGCTAGCGGGAGACATAGATACGCAGTATTTT. It codes for CASSLRLAGDIDTQYF.

This chain connects TRBV19 to TRBJ2-1; 9 bases map to TRBD2. The CDR3 extends over 15 amino acids. Germline values: CDR1 LNHDA, CDR2 SQIVND (reference sequence). V shed 3 bases, J shed 4 bases, and the junction held 4 bases outside the gene matches. The CDR3 loop is CASSISSGRYNEQFF. The DNA of the CDR3 is TGTGCCAGTAGTATCTCGAGCGGGAGGTACAATGAGCAGTTCTTC.

The rearrangement links TRBV4-2 to TRBJ2-2; 7 bases align to TRBD2. Germline trimming cut 1 base from V and 1 base from J; bases unmatched to any gene: 0. There are 15 residues in the CDR3. Per the germline V gene, CDR1 is LGHNA and CDR2 is YNFKEQ. The DNA of the CDR3 is TGTGCCAGCAGCCAAGGGACTAGGAACACCGGGGAGCTGTTTTTT. Its translation is CASSQGTRNTGELFF.

The chain uses TRBV12-3 or TRBV12-4 and TRBJ2-3; a possible D gene is TRBD2 (6 bases). The length of the CDR3 is 11 residues. V lost 6 bases and J lost 6, with 7 bases in between. CDR3 DNA sequence: TGTGCCAGCAGCCTAGCGGATACGCAGTATTTT. This codes for CASSLADTQYF.

The V and J genes are TRBV3-1 (or the pseudogene TRBV3-2) and TRBJ1-4; a weak D match, TRBD1 (6 bases). CDR1 and CDR2 from the germline V gene are LGHDT and YNNKEL (reference sequence). The CDR3 is made up of 16 amino acids. Trimming took off 2 bases at V and 7 bases at J, with 17 bases between the two ends. The CDR3 DNA reads TGTGCCAGCAGCCAATTACAGGGCCTCTATTTTGAAAAACTGTTTTTT. This gives the protein CASSQLQGLYFEKLFF.

CDR3 in DNA: TGTGCCAGCAGCTCCGAAGCCCCCGGGACAGGGTTGGTCATTCAGTACTTC. It is translated as CASSSEAPGTGLVIQYF. The chain is built from TRBV7-9 and TRBJ2-4; 9 bases fit TRBD1. The junction had 16 bases not matched to a gene; V was cut back by 4 bases and J by 9 bases. Germline V gene data show CDR1 as SEHNR and CDR2 as FQNEAQ (reference sequence). The CDR3 is 17 residues long.

This chain joins TRBV3-1 (or the pseudogene TRBV3-2) and TRBJ1-4; the D gene is possibly TRBD1 (5 bases). V was shortened by 2 bases and J by 12 bases, with 16 bases between the two germline ends. The germline V gene has CDR1 LGHDT and CDR2 YNNKEL (reference sequence). The CDR3 is 14 residues long. The DNA of the CDR3 is TGTGCCAGCAGCCAACAGGGAGGGAGGAATCAACTGTTTTTT. This translates into CASSQQGGRNQLFF.

This chain joins TRBV6-2 or TRBV6-3 and TRBJ1-2; D uncertain. Germline V gene sequence: CDR1 MNHEY, CDR2 SVGEGT. The CDR3 has 11 residues. V dropped 5 bases and J dropped 8 bases, with 9 bases sitting between them. CDR3 in DNA: TGTGCCAGCAGTGGGCACGGAGGCTACACCTTC. Its protein is CASSGHGGYTF.

The rearrangement joins TRBV29-1 to TRBJ2-4; TRBD1 is a possible D gene (5 bases). Germline CDR1 and CDR2: SQVTM and ANQGSEA. Trimming took 4 bases from V and 7 from J, leaving 11 bases between them. The CDR3 has 12 residues. The CDR3 nucleotides read TGCAGCGTTGCGGCAGGGTGGAACATTCAGTACTTC. Its protein product is CSVAAGWNIQYF.

J is TRBJ1-6 and V is TRBV27; D possibly corresponds to TRBD1 (5 bases). The ends were cut back, 9 bases at V and 7 bases at J, with 13 bases in the middle. Germline CDR1 reads MNHEY; CDR2 reads SMNVEV (reference sequence). The CDR3 is 13 amino acids. CDR3 protein: CASRQSINSPLHF. In DNA form, the CDR3 reads TGTGCCAGTCGACAGTCGATCAATTCACCCCTCCACTTT.

This clone was detected only once. The chain links TRBV19 to TRBJ2-1, with 7 positions matching TRBD2. J gave up 7 bases and V 2 bases, and 11 bases lay outside the gene matches. This CDR3 has 16 residues. From germline, CDR1 is LNHDA and CDR2 SQIVND (reference sequence). CDR3 sequence: CASSIPSGGSWNEQFF. The CDR3 DNA sequence: TGTGCCAGTAGTATACCCTCCGGCGGGAGTTGGAATGAGCAGTTCTTC.

The chain uses TRBV19 and TRBJ2-7, with D perhaps TRBD1 (5 bases). The CDR3 is 11 amino acids. Trimming stripped 4 bases from V and 5 bases from J, with 6 bases between. Germline loops: CDR1 LNHDA, CDR2 SQIVND (reference sequence). CDR3 in DNA: TGTGCCAGTAGTACCAGGGACGAGCAGTACTTC. As protein: CASSTRDEQYF. Full variable domain (rest looked up from reference TRBV19 and TRBJ2-7): DGGITQSPKYLFRKEGQNVTLSCEQNLNHDAMYWYRQDPGQGLRLIYYSQIVNDFQKGDIAEGYSVSREKKESFPLTVTSAQKNPTAFYLCASSTRDEQYFGPGTRLTVT.

V usage is TRBV19 and J usage is TRBJ1-2, with a weak D call TRBD1 (6 bases). Trimming shortened V by 6 bases and J by 4 bases, and 15 bases separated the two germline ends. Germline V CDR1 and CDR2: LNHDA, SQIVND (reference sequence). The CDR3 sequence is 14 residues long. The CDR3 DNA is TGTGCCAGTAGCCCGGGCGGGGGCCTCTATGGCTACACCTTC. This codes for CASSPGGGLYGYTF. The entire variable domain, with the rest obtained from reference TRBV19 and TRBJ1-2, is as follows: DGGITQSPKYLFRKEGQNVTLSCEQNLNHDAMYWYRQDPGQGLRLIYYSQIVNDFQKGDIAEGYSVSREKKESFPLTVTSAQKNPTAFYLCASSPGGGLYGYTFGSGTRLTVV.